Listed below are T cell receptor beta chains from one sample, sequenced in a study of cytomegalovirus exposure and HLA in healthy donors. Method: immunoSEQ multiplex PCR; TCRdb's copy keeps in-frame clones and lacks some. The top ten clones hold more than 4.5% of a sample with around 62,000 clones, around 74% of them seen once. The sequenced sample consisted of PBMCs. The receptors shown here come from a male donor in good health and CMV-seropositive. The CDR3 runs from the conserved cysteine through the conserved F or W. A D gene is named only where the DNA matches it firmly. Size tells how often a clone was seen (once, few, many) or the class of an expanded clone, and some rows leave it out.

clone_size: .; j_call: TRBJ2-7; v_call: TRBV30; d_call: TRBD1; cdr3_nt: TGTGCCGGGGACAGGGGATCCTACGAGCAGTACTTC; cdr3_aa: CAGDRGSYEQYF
clone_size: .; j_call: TRBJ1-2; v_call: TRBV28; d_call: .; cdr3_nt: TGTGCCAGCAGTTTATTTGGGGATGGGGCCTATGGCTACACCTTC; cdr3_aa: CASSLFGDGAYGYTF
clone_size: few; j_call: TRBJ1-1; v_call: TRBV7-6; d_call: TRBD1; cdr3_nt: TGTGCCAGCAGCTCAATCTCACCGGGACAGGGGGCTGTAAGTCGCACTGAAGCTTTCTTT; cdr3_aa: CASSSISPGQGAVSRTEAFF
clone_size: .; j_call: TRBJ1-6; v_call: TRBV7-3; d_call: .; cdr3_nt: TGTGCCAGCAGCTTAAGCGCAAGTAATTCACCCCTCCACTTT; cdr3_aa: CASSLSASNSPLHF
clone_size: .; j_call: TRBJ2-7; v_call: TRBV4-1; d_call: .; cdr3_nt: TGCGCCAGCAGCCTTGGGGAGACTAGTCGTAACGAGCAGTACTTC; cdr3_aa: CASSLGETSRNEQYF
clone_size: few; j_call: TRBJ1-3; v_call: TRBV4-3; d_call: TRBD1; cdr3_nt: TGCGCCAGCAGCCCGCAGGGGGTTGGAAACACCATATATTTT; cdr3_aa: CASSPQGVGNTIYF
clone_size: .; j_call: TRBJ2-7; v_call: TRBV6-5; d_call: .; cdr3_nt: TGTGCCAGCAGCCGCGGACAGTACTCCTACGAGCAGTACTTC; cdr3_aa: CASSRGQYSYEQYF
clone_size: .; j_call: TRBJ1-1; v_call: TRBV30; d_call: .; cdr3_nt: TGTGCCTGGAGTGGCCCGTGGAGAGACTTGAACACTGAAGCTTTCTTT; cdr3_aa: CAWSGPWRDLNTEAFF
clone_size: once; j_call: TRBJ2-1; v_call: TRBV11-2; d_call: TRBD2; cdr3_nt: TGTGCCAGCAGCCCGGAGAGCGGGGGGCCTGTTGAGCAGTTCTTC; cdr3_aa: CASSPESGGPVEQFF
clone_size: .; j_call: TRBJ2-5; v_call: TRBV15; d_call: TRBD1; cdr3_nt: TGTGCCACCAGCAAGGACAGGGGAAGGCGGACCCAGTACTTC; cdr3_aa: CATSKDRGRRTQYF
clone_size: .; j_call: TRBJ1-2; v_call: TRBV11-2; d_call: .; cdr3_nt: TGTGCCAGCAGTTCAGCCGGGTGGGATGGCTACACCTTC; cdr3_aa: CASSSAGWDGYTF
clone_size: .; j_call: TRBJ1-1; v_call: TRBV6-1; d_call: .; cdr3_nt: TGTGCCAGCAGTGAAGCCGACGGAGCCTCCACTGAAGCTTTCTTT; cdr3_aa: CASSEADGASTEAFF
clone_size: .; j_call: TRBJ2-7; v_call: TRBV11-2; d_call: TRBD2; cdr3_nt: TGTGCCAGCAGCTTGGGTAAGCCTAGCGGTGCCTACGAGCAGTACTTC; cdr3_aa: CASSLGKPSGAYEQYF
clone_size: .; j_call: TRBJ2-5; v_call: TRBV7-3; d_call: TRBD2; cdr3_nt: TGTGCCAGCAGTCTACTAGGCCTGGGCGGGGGGGCGGAGACCCAGTACTTC; cdr3_aa: CASSLLGLGGGAETQYF
clone_size: .; j_call: TRBJ2-2; v_call: TRBV29-1; d_call: TRBD2; cdr3_nt: TGCAGCGTTGAAAGGGCGGGGGGGCCCTTCGGGGAGCTGTTTTTT; cdr3_aa: CSVERAGGPFGELFF
clone_size: .; j_call: TRBJ2-7; v_call: TRBV30; d_call: TRBD1; cdr3_nt: TGTGCCTGGAGTGTACTCAGGGGGCGCGAGCAGTACTTC; cdr3_aa: CAWSVLRGREQYF
clone_size: .; j_call: TRBJ1-5; v_call: TRBV5-6; d_call: TRBD1; cdr3_nt: TGTGCCAGCCGACAGGGGGAACAGCCCCAGCATTTT; cdr3_aa: CASRQGEQPQHF
clone_size: few; j_call: TRBJ1-6; v_call: TRBV30; d_call: TRBD1; cdr3_nt: TGTGCCTGGGCATCCGGGACAGGATTCTCACCCCTCCACTTT; cdr3_aa: CAWASGTGFSPLHF
clone_size: .; j_call: TRBJ2-7; v_call: TRBV30; d_call: TRBD1; cdr3_nt: TGTGCCTGGAGTGTAGTTACAGGGGGCTACGAGCAGTACTTC; cdr3_aa: CAWSVVTGGYEQYF
clone_size: .; j_call: TRBJ2-7; v_call: TRBV27; d_call: TRBD1; cdr3_nt: TGTGCCAGCAGTTTATGGGACAGTGGCGAGCAGTACTTC; cdr3_aa: CASSLWDSGEQYF
clone_size: few; j_call: TRBJ2-3; v_call: TRBV7-2; d_call: TRBD1; cdr3_nt: TGTGCCAGCAGCTCTACAGGGGGCGCCGCAGATACGCAGTATTTT; cdr3_aa: CASSSTGGAADTQYF
clone_size: .; j_call: TRBJ2-2; v_call: TRBV11-2; d_call: TRBD1; cdr3_nt: TGTGCCAGCAGCGGTGTGGGACAGGGCACCGGGGAGCTGTTTTTT; cdr3_aa: CASSGVGQGTGELFF
clone_size: .; j_call: TRBJ2-3; v_call: TRBV27; d_call: .; cdr3_nt: TGTGCCAGCAGCTACCAAGCGGGCACAGATACGCAGTATTTT; cdr3_aa: CASSYQAGTDTQYF
clone_size: .; j_call: TRBJ1-2; v_call: TRBV10-3; d_call: TRBD1; cdr3_nt: TGTGCCATCACAGGGGGCTATGGCTACACCTTC; cdr3_aa: CAITGGYGYTF
clone_size: .; j_call: TRBJ2-5; v_call: TRBV5-8; d_call: TRBD1; cdr3_nt: TGTGCCAGCAGCTTGGGCGGGACAGGGGGAGAGACCCAGTACTTC; cdr3_aa: CASSLGGTGGETQYF
clone_size: .; j_call: TRBJ1-3; v_call: TRBV6-5; d_call: .; cdr3_nt: TGTGCCAGCAGTTACCCCGGGGCGGGGAACACCATATATTTT; cdr3_aa: CASSYPGAGNTIYF
clone_size: .; j_call: TRBJ1-1; v_call: TRBV4-3; d_call: .; cdr3_nt: TGCGCCAGCAGCCAAGAGACGGACATGAACACTGAAGCTTTCTTT; cdr3_aa: CASSQETDMNTEAFF
clone_size: .; j_call: TRBJ1-2; v_call: TRBV18; d_call: .; cdr3_nt: TGTGCCAGCTCACCACAGGGAGGGATCGACTATGGCTACACCTTC; cdr3_aa: CASSPQGGIDYGYTF
clone_size: .; j_call: TRBJ1-1; v_call: TRBV28; d_call: TRBD1; cdr3_nt: TGTGCCAGCTACAGGGGAATGAGCACTGAAGCTTTCTTT; cdr3_aa: CASYRGMSTEAFF
clone_size: few; j_call: TRBJ1-1; v_call: TRBV6-5; d_call: TRBD1; cdr3_nt: TGTGCCAGCACCGCACACGGGACAGATGAAGCTTTCTTT; cdr3_aa: CASTAHGTDEAFF
clone_size: .; j_call: TRBJ2-7; v_call: TRBV6-1; d_call: .; cdr3_nt: TGTGCCAGCAGTCGACACCTCTACGAGCAGTACTTC; cdr3_aa: CASSRHLYEQYF
clone_size: .; j_call: TRBJ1-6; v_call: TRBV30; d_call: .; cdr3_nt: TGTGCGCGCAGGGGCTCCTATAATTCACCCCTCCACTTT; cdr3_aa: CARRGSYNSPLHF
clone_size: .; j_call: TRBJ1-2; v_call: TRBV19; d_call: .; cdr3_nt: TGTGCCAGTAGTATCGACAACAGAGCTAACTATGGCTACACCTTC; cdr3_aa: CASSIDNRANYGYTF
clone_size: .; j_call: TRBJ2-7; v_call: TRBV4-3; d_call: TRBD1; cdr3_nt: TGCGCCAGCAGCCAAGAACGGACAGGGGGCTTAAACGAGCAGTACTTC; cdr3_aa: CASSQERTGGLNEQYF
clone_size: few; j_call: TRBJ2-6; v_call: TRBV11-2; d_call: .; cdr3_nt: TGTGCCAGCAGCGTAAACAGGCGTGTAAAGGCCAACGTCCTGACTTTC; cdr3_aa: CASSVNRRVKANVLTF
clone_size: once; j_call: TRBJ2-1; v_call: TRBV27; d_call: .; cdr3_nt: TGTGCCAGCACCAACTTAGGGGGCAATGAGCAGTTCTTC; cdr3_aa: CASTNLGGNEQFF
clone_size: .; j_call: TRBJ1-4; v_call: TRBV21-1; d_call: .; cdr3_nt: TGTGCCAGCAGCTGCCGGGACAGGGTAGATGAAAAACTGTTTTTT; cdr3_aa: CASSCRDRVDEKLFF
clone_size: few; j_call: TRBJ1-5; v_call: TRBV7-2; d_call: .; cdr3_nt: TGTGCCAGCAGCTTAGCGGGGGGGCACGGGAATCAGCCCCAGCATTTT; cdr3_aa: CASSLAGGHGNQPQHF
clone_size: few; j_call: TRBJ2-1; v_call: TRBV29-1; d_call: TRBD1; cdr3_nt: TGCAGCGTTGAAGACTTGGACAGGGGTGGCAATGAGCAGTTCTTC; cdr3_aa: CSVEDLDRGGNEQFF
clone_size: few; j_call: TRBJ1-6; v_call: TRBV6-1; d_call: .; cdr3_nt: TGTGCCAGCAGGGGACTCTCCTATAATTCACCCCTCCACTTT; cdr3_aa: CASRGLSYNSPLHF
clone_size: .; j_call: TRBJ2-1; v_call: TRBV10-3; d_call: TRBD1; cdr3_nt: TGTGCCATCAGTGAGGCCGGGACAGGGACCAATGAGCAGTTCTTC; cdr3_aa: CAISEAGTGTNEQFF
clone_size: .; j_call: TRBJ2-3; v_call: TRBV19; d_call: .; cdr3_nt: TGTGCCAGTAGTGCCAGGACAGAAGCGTCTGCAGATACGCAGTATTTT; cdr3_aa: CASSARTEASADTQYF
clone_size: .; j_call: TRBJ2-7; v_call: TRBV5-4; d_call: TRBD2; cdr3_nt: TGTGCCAGCAGCTTGGATCCGGGACTAGAAATGGTGCAGTACTTC; cdr3_aa: CASSLDPGLEMVQYF
clone_size: .; j_call: TRBJ1-5; v_call: TRBV7-9; d_call: .; cdr3_nt: TGTGCCAGCAGCTTAGGTGTCGGGATTGATCAGCCCCAGCATTTT; cdr3_aa: CASSLGVGIDQPQHF
clone_size: .; j_call: TRBJ2-7; v_call: TRBV5-1; d_call: TRBD2; cdr3_nt: TGCGCCAGCAGCCCCTCCGGGACTACCCCCTACGAGCAGTACTTC; cdr3_aa: CASSPSGTTPYEQYF
clone_size: .; j_call: TRBJ1-1; v_call: TRBV7-2; d_call: .; cdr3_nt: TGTGCCAGCCAGCCAGACAGGAACACTGAAGCTTTCTTT; cdr3_aa: CASQPDRNTEAFF
clone_size: .; j_call: TRBJ2-3; v_call: TRBV7-2; d_call: .; cdr3_nt: TGTGCCAGCAGCTTAGCGAGGGGGTCACAAGATACGCAGTATTTT; cdr3_aa: CASSLARGSQDTQYF
clone_size: .; j_call: TRBJ1-1; v_call: TRBV29-1; d_call: TRBD1; cdr3_nt: TGCAGCGTTGAGTCCCGGGACAGGGGTACTGAAGCTTTCTTT; cdr3_aa: CSVESRDRGTEAFF
clone_size: .; j_call: TRBJ2-7; v_call: TRBV7-2; d_call: .; cdr3_nt: TGTGCCAGCAGCTTGAGCTCCTACGAGCAGTACTTC; cdr3_aa: CASSLSSYEQYF